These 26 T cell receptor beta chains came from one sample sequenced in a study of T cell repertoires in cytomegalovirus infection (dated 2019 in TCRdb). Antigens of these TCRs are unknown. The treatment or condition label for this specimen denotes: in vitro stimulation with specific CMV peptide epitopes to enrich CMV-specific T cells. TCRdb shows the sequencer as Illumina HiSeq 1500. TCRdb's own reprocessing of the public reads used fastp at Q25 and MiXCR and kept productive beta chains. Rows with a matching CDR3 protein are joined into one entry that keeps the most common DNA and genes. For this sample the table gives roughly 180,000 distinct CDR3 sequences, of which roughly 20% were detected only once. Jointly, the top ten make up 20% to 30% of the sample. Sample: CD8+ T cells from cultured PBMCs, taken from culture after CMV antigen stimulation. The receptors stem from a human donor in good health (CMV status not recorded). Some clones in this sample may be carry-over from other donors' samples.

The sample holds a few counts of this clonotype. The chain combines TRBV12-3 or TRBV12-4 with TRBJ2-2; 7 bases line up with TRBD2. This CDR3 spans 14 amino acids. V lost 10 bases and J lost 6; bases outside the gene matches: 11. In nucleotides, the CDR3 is TGTGCCACCGGAAGAGCGGGGAAGGCCGGGGAGCTGTTTTTT. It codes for CATGRAGKAGELFF.

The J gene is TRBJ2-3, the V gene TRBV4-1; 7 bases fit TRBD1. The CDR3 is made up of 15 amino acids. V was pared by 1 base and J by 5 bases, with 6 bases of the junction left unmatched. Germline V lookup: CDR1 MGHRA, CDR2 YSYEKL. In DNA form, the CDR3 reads TGCGCCAGCAGCCAAGGTGACAGGGTATTAGATACGCAGTATTTT. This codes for CASSQGDRVLDTQYF.

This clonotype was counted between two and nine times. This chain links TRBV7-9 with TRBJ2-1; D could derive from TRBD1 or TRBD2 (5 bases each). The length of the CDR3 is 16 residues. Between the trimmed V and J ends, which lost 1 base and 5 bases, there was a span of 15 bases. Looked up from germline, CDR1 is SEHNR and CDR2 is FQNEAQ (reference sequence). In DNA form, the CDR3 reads TGTGCCAGCAGCTTAGGTCAGGCACGGGACCACAATGAGCAGTTCTTC. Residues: CASSLGQARDHNEQFF.

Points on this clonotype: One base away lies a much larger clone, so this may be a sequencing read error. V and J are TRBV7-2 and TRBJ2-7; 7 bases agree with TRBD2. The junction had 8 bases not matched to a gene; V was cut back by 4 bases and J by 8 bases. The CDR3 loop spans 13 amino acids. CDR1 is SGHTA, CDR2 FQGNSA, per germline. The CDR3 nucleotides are TGTGCCAGCAGCTCGCGGGGGTCAAACAAGCAGTACTTC. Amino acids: CASSSRGSNKQYF.

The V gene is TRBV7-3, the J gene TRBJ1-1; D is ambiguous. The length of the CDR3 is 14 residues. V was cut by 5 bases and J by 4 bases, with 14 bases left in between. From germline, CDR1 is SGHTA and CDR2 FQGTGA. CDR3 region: CASSNLDAGTEAFF. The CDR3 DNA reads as TGTGCCAGCAGCAACCTCGACGCAGGCACTGAAGCTTTCTTT.

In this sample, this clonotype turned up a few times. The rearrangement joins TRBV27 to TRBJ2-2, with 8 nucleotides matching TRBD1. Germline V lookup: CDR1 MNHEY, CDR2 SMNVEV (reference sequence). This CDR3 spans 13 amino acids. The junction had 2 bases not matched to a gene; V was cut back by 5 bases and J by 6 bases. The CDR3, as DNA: TGTGCCAGCAGTGGACAGGGTCCCGGGGAGCTGTTTTTT. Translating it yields CASSGQGPGELFF.

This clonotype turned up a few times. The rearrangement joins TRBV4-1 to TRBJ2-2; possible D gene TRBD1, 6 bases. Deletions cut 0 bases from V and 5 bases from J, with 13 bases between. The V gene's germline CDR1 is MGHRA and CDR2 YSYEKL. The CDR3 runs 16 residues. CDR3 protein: CASSQEGAPGTGELFF. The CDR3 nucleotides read TGCGCCAGCAGCCAAGAGGGGGCGCCGGGTACCGGGGAGCTGTTTTTT.

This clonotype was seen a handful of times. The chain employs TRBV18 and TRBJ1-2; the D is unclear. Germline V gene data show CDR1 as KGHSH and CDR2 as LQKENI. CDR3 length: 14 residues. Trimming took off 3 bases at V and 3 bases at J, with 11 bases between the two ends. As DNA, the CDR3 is TGTGCCAGCTCACCGGAAAACGGATACTATGGCTACACCTTC. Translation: CASSPENGYYGYTF.

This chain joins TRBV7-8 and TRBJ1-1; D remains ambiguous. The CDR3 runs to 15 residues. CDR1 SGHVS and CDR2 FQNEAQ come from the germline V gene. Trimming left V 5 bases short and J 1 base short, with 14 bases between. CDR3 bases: TGTGCCAGCAGCCCAAGGCGGGGAGAGAACACTGAAGCTTTCTTT. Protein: CASSPRRGENTEAFF.

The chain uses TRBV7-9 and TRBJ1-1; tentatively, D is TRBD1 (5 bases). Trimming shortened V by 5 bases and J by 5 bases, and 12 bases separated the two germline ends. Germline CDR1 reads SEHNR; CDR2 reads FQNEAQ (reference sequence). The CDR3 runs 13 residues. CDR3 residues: CASSAPGGTEAFF. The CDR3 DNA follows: TGTGCCAGCAGCGCCCCCGGGGGAACTGAAGCTTTCTTT.

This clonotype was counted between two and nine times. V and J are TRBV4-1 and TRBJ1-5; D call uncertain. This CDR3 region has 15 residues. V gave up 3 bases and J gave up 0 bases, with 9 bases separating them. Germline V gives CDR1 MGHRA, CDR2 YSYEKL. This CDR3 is CASSHFEVSNQPQHF. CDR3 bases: TGCGCCAGCAGCCACTTCGAAGTTAGCAATCAGCCCCAGCATTTT.

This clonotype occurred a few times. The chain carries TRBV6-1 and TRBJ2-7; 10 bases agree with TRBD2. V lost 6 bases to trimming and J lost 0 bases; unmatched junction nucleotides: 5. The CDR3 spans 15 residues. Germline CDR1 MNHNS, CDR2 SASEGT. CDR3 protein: CASRDLAGGSYEQYF. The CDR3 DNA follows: TGTGCCAGCAGGGACTTAGCGGGGGGCTCCTACGAGCAGTACTTC.

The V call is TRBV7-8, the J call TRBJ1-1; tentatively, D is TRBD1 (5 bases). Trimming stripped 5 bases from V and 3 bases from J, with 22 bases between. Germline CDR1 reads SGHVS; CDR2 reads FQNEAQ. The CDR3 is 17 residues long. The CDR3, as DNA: TGTGCCAGCAGCCCAAACTCGGGGGTTCGGGGGGACACTGAAGCTTTCTTT. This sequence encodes CASSPNSGVRGDTEAFF.

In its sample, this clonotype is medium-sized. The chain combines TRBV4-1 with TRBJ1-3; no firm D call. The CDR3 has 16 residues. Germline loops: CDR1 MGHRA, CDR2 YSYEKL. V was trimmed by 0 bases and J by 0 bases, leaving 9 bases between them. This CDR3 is CASSQDITTSGNTIYF. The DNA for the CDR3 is TGCGCCAGCAGCCAAGATATAACGACCTCTGGAAACACCATATATTTT.

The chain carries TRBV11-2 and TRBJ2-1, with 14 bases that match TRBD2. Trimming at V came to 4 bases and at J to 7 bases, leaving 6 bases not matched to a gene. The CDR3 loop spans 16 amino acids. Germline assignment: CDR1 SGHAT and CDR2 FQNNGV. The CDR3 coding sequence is TGTGCCAGCAGCTCAGGACTAGCGGGGGGTGATAATGAGCAGTTCTTC. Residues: CASSSGLAGGDNEQFF.

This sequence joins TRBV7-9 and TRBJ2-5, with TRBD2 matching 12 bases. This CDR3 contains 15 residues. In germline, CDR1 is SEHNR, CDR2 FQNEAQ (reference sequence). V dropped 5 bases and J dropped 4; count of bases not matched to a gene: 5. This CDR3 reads CASSPWTSGIETQYF. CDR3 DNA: TGTGCCAGCAGCCCCTGGACTAGCGGGATAGAGACCCAGTACTTC.

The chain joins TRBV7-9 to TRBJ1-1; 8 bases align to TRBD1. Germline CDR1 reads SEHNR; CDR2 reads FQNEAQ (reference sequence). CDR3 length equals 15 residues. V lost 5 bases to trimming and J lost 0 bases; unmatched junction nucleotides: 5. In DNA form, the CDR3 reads TGTGCCAGCAGCCAAGGACAGGGAATGAACACTGAAGCTTTCTTT. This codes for CASSQGQGMNTEAFF.

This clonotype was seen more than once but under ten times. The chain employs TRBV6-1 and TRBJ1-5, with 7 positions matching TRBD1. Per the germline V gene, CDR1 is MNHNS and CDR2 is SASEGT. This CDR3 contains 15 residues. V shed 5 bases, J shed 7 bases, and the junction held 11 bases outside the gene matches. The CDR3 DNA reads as TGTGCCAGCAGTTTAGGCAGGGGGATTAACCAGCCCCAGCATTTT. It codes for CASSLGRGINQPQHF.

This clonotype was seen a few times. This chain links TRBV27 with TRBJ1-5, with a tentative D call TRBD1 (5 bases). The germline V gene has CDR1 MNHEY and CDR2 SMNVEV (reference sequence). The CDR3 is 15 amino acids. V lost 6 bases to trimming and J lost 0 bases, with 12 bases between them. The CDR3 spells CASRRGLNSNQPQHF. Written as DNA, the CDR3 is TGTGCCAGCAGACGGGGGTTAAATAGCAATCAGCCCCAGCATTTT.

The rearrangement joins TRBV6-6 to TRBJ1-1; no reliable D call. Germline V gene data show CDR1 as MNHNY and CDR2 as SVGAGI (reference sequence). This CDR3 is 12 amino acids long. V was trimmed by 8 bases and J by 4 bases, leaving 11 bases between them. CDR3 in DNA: TGTGCCAGCCAGCTGGGAGGCACTGAAGCTTTCTTT. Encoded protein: CASQLGGTEAFF.

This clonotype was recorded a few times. In nucleotides, the CDR3 is TGTGCCAGCAGTTACTCGAGCGCCGGGCACACTGAAGCTTTCTTT. Translating it yields CASSYSSAGHTEAFF. The rearrangement joins TRBV6-5 to TRBJ1-1; D remains ambiguous. The CDR3 contains 15 residues. CDR1 MNHEY and CDR2 SVGAGI come from the germline V gene. Trimming took off 0 bases at V and 3 bases at J, with 11 bases between the two ends.

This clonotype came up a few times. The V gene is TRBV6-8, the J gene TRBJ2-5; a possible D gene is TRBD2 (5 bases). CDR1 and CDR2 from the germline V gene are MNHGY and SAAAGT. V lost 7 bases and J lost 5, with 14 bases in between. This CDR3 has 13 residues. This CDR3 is CASTGRAGETQYF. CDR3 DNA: TGTGCCAGCACCGGCCGGGCGGGTGAGACCCAGTACTTC.

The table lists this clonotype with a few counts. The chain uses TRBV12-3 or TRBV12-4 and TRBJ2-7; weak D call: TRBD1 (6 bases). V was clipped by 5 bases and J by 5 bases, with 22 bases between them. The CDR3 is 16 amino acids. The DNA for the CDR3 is TGTGCCAGCAGTCCCCACACAGGGATAGAGGCCGACGAGCAGTACTTC. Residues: CASSPHTGIEADEQYF.

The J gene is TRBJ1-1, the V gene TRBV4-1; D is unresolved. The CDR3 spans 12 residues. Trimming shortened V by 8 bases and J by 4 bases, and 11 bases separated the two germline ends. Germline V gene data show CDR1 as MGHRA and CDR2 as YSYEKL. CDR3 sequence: CASAHGGTEAFF. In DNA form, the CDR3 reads TGCGCCAGCGCACATGGTGGCACTGAAGCTTTCTTT.

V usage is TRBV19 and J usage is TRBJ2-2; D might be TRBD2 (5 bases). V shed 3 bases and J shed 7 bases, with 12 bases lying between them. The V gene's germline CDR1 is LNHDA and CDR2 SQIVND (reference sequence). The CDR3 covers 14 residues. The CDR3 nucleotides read TGTGCCAGTAGTATTTGGGGAGACGACGGGGAGCTGTTTTTT. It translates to CASSIWGDDGELFF.

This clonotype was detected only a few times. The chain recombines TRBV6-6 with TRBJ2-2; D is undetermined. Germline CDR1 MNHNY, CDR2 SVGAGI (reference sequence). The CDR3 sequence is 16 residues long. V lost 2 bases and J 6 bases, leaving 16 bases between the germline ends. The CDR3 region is CASSYGWWVVPGELFF. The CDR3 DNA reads TGTGCCAGCAGTTACGGGTGGTGGGTTGTCCCCGGGGAGCTGTTTTTT.